The rows below give T cell receptor beta chains drawn from one sample of a study of cytomegalovirus exposure and HLA in healthy donors. Clones were sequenced by immunoSEQ multiplex PCR, and TCRdb holds only the in-frame ones, with some missing. Among about 280,000 clones listed, 80% to 90% were seen once. Sequencing used PBMCs. These receptors all stem from a young woman in good health and CMV-seronegative. Both conserved end residues are part of each CDR3. The D gene is left open where the match is weak. The size field is filled for only some rows; it gives once, few, many or a size class.

clone size: -; J gene: TRBJ1-1; V gene: TRBV6-4; D gene: TRBD1; CDR3 protein: CASSEGTGLNTEAFF; CDR3 DNA: TGTGCCAGCAGTGAGGGGACAGGCCTGAACACTGAAGCTTTCTTT
clone size: -; J gene: TRBJ1-2; V gene: TRBV7-6; D gene: -; CDR3 protein: CASSLGFRAPYGYTF; CDR3 DNA: TGTGCCAGCAGCTTAGGATTCAGGGCTCCATATGGCTACACCTTC
clone size: -; J gene: TRBJ2-1; V gene: TRBV18; D gene: -; CDR3 protein: CASSPPLNHNEQFF; CDR3 DNA: TGTGCCAGCTCACCACCGCTAAACCACAATGAGCAGTTCTTC
clone size: -; J gene: TRBJ1-4; V gene: TRBV6-1; D gene: -; CDR3 protein: CASSERGAFKKLFF; CDR3 DNA: TGTGCCAGCAGTGAACGGGGTGCCTTCAAAAAACTGTTTTTT
clone size: few; J gene: TRBJ1-2; V gene: TRBV11-2; D gene: TRBD1; CDR3 protein: CASSLGQAYGYTF; CDR3 DNA: TGTGCCAGCAGCCTGGGACAGGCCTATGGCTACACCTTC
clone size: -; J gene: TRBJ2-1; V gene: TRBV1; D gene: -; CDR3 protein: CTSSQGKREKMHEQFF; CDR3 DNA: TGCACCAGCAGCCAAGGTAAGCGGGAGAAGATGCATGAGCAGTTCTTC
clone size: -; J gene: TRBJ1-4; V gene: TRBV29-1; D gene: -; CDR3 protein: CSVEDRSNEKLFF; CDR3 DNA: TGCAGCGTTGAAGATCGTTCTAATGAAAAACTGTTTTTT
clone size: -; J gene: TRBJ1-1; V gene: TRBV5-4; D gene: -; CDR3 protein: CASSLLGSYDAEAFF; CDR3 DNA: TGTGCCAGCAGCTTGCTAGGGAGCTACGACGCTGAAGCTTTCTTT
clone size: -; J gene: TRBJ1-5; V gene: TRBV15; D gene: -; CDR3 protein: CATSRDGEGEDWQPQHF; CDR3 DNA: TGTGCCACCAGCAGAGATGGGGAGGGGGAGGATTGGCAGCCCCAGCATTTT
clone size: -; J gene: TRBJ1-1; V gene: TRBV9; D gene: -; CDR3 protein: CASSVVWRGTEAFF; CDR3 DNA: TGTGCCAGCAGCGTAGTGTGGCGGGGGACTGAAGCTTTCTTT
clone size: -; J gene: TRBJ1-4; V gene: TRBV5-6; D gene: -; CDR3 protein: CASSLFRMSTNEKLFF; CDR3 DNA: TGTGCCAGCAGCTTGTTCAGGATGTCAACTAATGAAAAACTGTTTTTT
clone size: -; J gene: TRBJ1-2; V gene: TRBV9; D gene: -; CDR3 protein: CASSTGDYGYTF; CDR3 DNA: TGTGCCAGCAGCACAGGAGACTATGGCTACACCTTC
clone size: -; J gene: TRBJ2-1; V gene: TRBV11-3; D gene: -; CDR3 protein: CASSLRTVYNEQFF; CDR3 DNA: TGTGCCAGCAGCCTTAGGACAGTTTACAATGAGCAGTTCTTC
clone size: -; J gene: TRBJ1-4; V gene: TRBV5-1; D gene: -; CDR3 protein: CASSSQNDNPNEKLFF; CDR3 DNA: TGCGCCAGCAGCTCCCAGAACGACAATCCTAATGAAAAACTGTTTTTT
clone size: -; J gene: TRBJ2-2; V gene: TRBV13; D gene: -; CDR3 protein: CASSLDGLRSGELFF; CDR3 DNA: TGTGCCAGCAGCTTAGATGGACTCCGAAGTGGGGAGCTGTTTTTT
clone size: -; J gene: TRBJ2-1; V gene: TRBV5-1; D gene: TRBD2; CDR3 protein: CASRREGIYNEQFF; CDR3 DNA: TGCGCCAGCAGGCGGGAGGGAATCTACAATGAGCAGTTCTTC
clone size: few; J gene: TRBJ2-7; V gene: TRBV25-1; D gene: TRBD2; CDR3 protein: CASGGLALYEQYF; CDR3 DNA: TGTGCCAGCGGAGGACTAGCGCTGTACGAGCAGTACTTC
clone size: -; J gene: TRBJ1-4; V gene: TRBV20-1; D gene: -; CDR3 protein: CSAGKNEKLFF; CDR3 DNA: TGCAGTGCCGGGAAAAATGAAAAACTGTTTTTT
clone size: once; J gene: TRBJ1-1; V gene: TRBV19; D gene: -; CDR3 protein: CASSHNTDLLNTEAFF; CDR3 DNA: TGTGCCAGTAGCCATAATACGGACTTACTGAACACTGAAGCTTTCTTT
clone size: -; J gene: TRBJ1-2; V gene: TRBV7-2; D gene: -; CDR3 protein: CASSLGSDYGYTF; CDR3 DNA: TGTGCCAGCAGCTTAGGGTCAGACTATGGCTACACCTTC
clone size: -; J gene: TRBJ2-1; V gene: TRBV7-6; D gene: TRBD1; CDR3 protein: CASSPDRVNEQFF; CDR3 DNA: TGTGCCAGCAGCCCGGACAGGGTAAATGAGCAGTTCTTC
clone size: -; J gene: TRBJ1-2; V gene: TRBV10-3; D gene: TRBD1; CDR3 protein: CAISTGTGGYGYTF; CDR3 DNA: TGTGCCATCAGCACCGGGACAGGGGGCTATGGCTACACCTTC
clone size: -; J gene: TRBJ1-2; V gene: TRBV10-3; D gene: TRBD1; CDR3 protein: CAISESDRGSYGYTF; CDR3 DNA: TGTGCCATCAGTGAGTCAGACAGGGGGAGCTATGGCTACACCTTC
clone size: -; J gene: TRBJ2-5; V gene: TRBV5-6; D gene: -; CDR3 protein: CASSLLEGWGETQYF; CDR3 DNA: TGTGCCAGCAGCTTGCTGGAGGGTTGGGGAGAGACCCAGTACTTC
clone size: -; J gene: TRBJ2-4; V gene: TRBV6-5; D gene: -; CDR3 protein: CASRAWRGGKNIQYF; CDR3 DNA: TGTGCCAGCAGGGCGTGGAGGGGGGGCAAAAACATTCAGTACTTC
clone size: -; J gene: TRBJ1-3; V gene: TRBV25-1; D gene: TRBD1; CDR3 protein: CASSDTGVGNTIYF; CDR3 DNA: TGTGCCAGCAGTGACACAGGGGTCGGAAACACCATATATTTT
clone size: -; J gene: TRBJ2-3; V gene: TRBV11-1; D gene: -; CDR3 protein: CASTLGAVITDTQYF; CDR3 DNA: TGTGCCAGCACCCTCGGAGCGGTGATCACAGATACGCAGTATTTT
clone size: -; J gene: TRBJ2-1; V gene: TRBV5-3; D gene: -; CDR3 protein: CARSLIQALAPNEQFF; CDR3 DNA: TGTGCCAGAAGCTTGATCCAGGCCCTAGCACCTAATGAGCAGTTCTTC
clone size: -; J gene: TRBJ2-1; V gene: TRBV18; D gene: -; CDR3 protein: CASSPPRDGYNEQFF; CDR3 DNA: TGTGCCAGCTCACCCCCGCGGGACGGGTACAATGAGCAGTTCTTC
clone size: -; J gene: TRBJ1-1; V gene: TRBV7-2; D gene: -; CDR3 protein: CASSSRGPEAFF; CDR3 DNA: TGTGCCAGCAGCTCCAGGGGCCCTGAAGCTTTCTTT
clone size: -; J gene: TRBJ2-7; V gene: TRBV6-4; D gene: TRBD2; CDR3 protein: CASSRTSGYEQYF; CDR3 DNA: TGTGCCAGCAGTCGGACTAGCGGCTACGAGCAGTACTTC